The following is a T cell receptor beta chain sequence with its context. This sample is part of a study of blood T cell repertoires in COVID-19. Study-wide context: COVID-19 samples, acute and convalescent, were from the United States, Italy and Spain. Sources were T cells, B-cell-depleted T cells, or PBMCs; the material itself was cDNA or gDNA.

Germline values: CDR1 SGHTA, CDR2 FQGNSA. The CDR3 has 17 amino acids. Germline trimming cut 1 base from V and 7 bases from J; bases unmatched to any gene: 9. Original data processing: Reference gene primer amplification gave estimated nucleated cell counts. Here immunoSEQ multiplex PCR was the method, and the copy in TCRdb shows in-frame clones only, minus some. The DNA was the basis for D and trimming; V, J and clone size are from that table. The repertoire holds about 37,000 clones, with around 87% as singletons. The sequenced material came from peripheral blood. The V and J genes are TRBV7-2 and TRBJ2-2; 10 bases map to TRBD1. The TCR originated in a human donor in a cohort sampled during active COVID-19. The CDR3 bases are TGTGCCAGCAGCTTAGGGGACAGGGGTAAATTTGGCGGGGAGCTGTTTTTT. It codes for CASSLGDRGKFGGELFF.